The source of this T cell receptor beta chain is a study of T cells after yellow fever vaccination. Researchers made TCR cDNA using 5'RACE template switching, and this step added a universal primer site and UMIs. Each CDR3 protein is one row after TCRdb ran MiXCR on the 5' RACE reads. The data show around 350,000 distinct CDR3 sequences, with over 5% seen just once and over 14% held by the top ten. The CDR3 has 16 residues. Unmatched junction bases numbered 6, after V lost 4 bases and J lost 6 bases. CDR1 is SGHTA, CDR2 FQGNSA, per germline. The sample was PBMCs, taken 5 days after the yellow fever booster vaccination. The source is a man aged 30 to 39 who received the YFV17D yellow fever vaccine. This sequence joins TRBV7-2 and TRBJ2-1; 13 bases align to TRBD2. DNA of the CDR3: TGTGCCAGCAGCTCCGGACTAGCGGGAGTGGGCAATGAGCAGTTCTTC. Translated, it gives CASSSGLAGVGNEQFF.